By share, the clone carrying this T cell receptor beta chain ranks as medium-sized. Its specificity is not known. Individually, cDNA molecules had unique molecular identifiers attached to them. TCRdb recomputed calls from the 5' RACE reads with MiXCR, one row per CDR3 protein. The table lists some 20,000 distinct CDR3 sequences, roughly 5% of them singletons, with over 6.5% in the top ten. The sample originates from a study of early T cells in non-severe SARS-CoV-2 infection. Study-wide background: Unsorted whole blood bulk RNA was sequenced, with unpaired chains. Overall study findings and caveats: Missing private and CD4 specificities, VDJdb matching favored anti-spike CD8 responses.

This clonotype originated in an adult who was a healthcare worker with PCR-confirmed SARS-CoV-2 infection or an uninfected control (not recorded which). Material for sequencing was whole blood.

The CDR3 loop reads CASSQRNTGELFF. DNA for the CDR3: TGTGCCAGCAGCCAACGGAACACCGGGGAGCTGTTTTTT. The chain recombines TRBV9 with TRBJ2-2; D unresolved. The germline V gene has CDR1 SGDLS and CDR2 YYNGEE. V shed 4 bases and J shed 1 base, with 5 bases lying between them. CDR3 length: 13 amino acids.